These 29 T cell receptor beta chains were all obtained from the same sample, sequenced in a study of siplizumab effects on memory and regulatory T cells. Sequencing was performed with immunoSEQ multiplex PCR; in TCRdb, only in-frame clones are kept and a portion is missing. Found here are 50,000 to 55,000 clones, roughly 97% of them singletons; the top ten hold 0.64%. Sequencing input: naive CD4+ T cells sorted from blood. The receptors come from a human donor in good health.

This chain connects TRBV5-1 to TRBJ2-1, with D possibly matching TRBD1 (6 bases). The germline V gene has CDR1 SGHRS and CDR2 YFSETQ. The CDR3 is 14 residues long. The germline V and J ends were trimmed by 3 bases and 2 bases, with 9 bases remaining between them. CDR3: CASSSGGAYNEQFF. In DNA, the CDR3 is TGCGCCAGCAGCTCTGGGGGCGCCTACAATGAGCAGTTCTTC. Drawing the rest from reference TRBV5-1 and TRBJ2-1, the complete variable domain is KAGVTQTPRYLIKTRGQQVTLSCSPISGHRSVSWYQQTPGQGLQFLFEYFSETQRNKGNFPGRFSGRQFSNSRSEMNVSTLELGDSALYLCASSSGGAYNEQFFGPGTRLTVL.

The CDR3 DNA reads as TGTGCCAGCTCACCCGGCGGGCTAGCGGGTGGAGAGGCCTACGAGCAGTACTTC. As protein: CASSPGGLAGGEAYEQYF. J is TRBJ2-7 and V is TRBV18; 8 positions match TRBD2. Germline V gene sequence: CDR1 KGHSH, CDR2 LQKENI. CDR3 length equals 18 residues. The trim removed 3 bases at V and 2 bases at J, leaving 15 bases unmatched.

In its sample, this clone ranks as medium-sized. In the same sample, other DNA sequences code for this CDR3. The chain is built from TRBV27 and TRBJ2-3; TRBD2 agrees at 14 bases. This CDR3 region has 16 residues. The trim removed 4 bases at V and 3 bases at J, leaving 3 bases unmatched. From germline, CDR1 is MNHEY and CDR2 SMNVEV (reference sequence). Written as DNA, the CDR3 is TGTGCCAGCAGTTCAAGACTAGCGGGAGGGACAGATACGCAGTATTTT. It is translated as CASSSRLAGGTDTQYF.

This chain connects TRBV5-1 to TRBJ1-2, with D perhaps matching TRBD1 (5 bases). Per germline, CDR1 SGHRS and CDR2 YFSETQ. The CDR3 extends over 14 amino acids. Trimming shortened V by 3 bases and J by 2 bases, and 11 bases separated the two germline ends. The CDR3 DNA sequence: TGCGCCAGCAGCTCGGGGGTGGTAAACTATGGCTACACCTTC. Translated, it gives CASSSGVVNYGYTF.

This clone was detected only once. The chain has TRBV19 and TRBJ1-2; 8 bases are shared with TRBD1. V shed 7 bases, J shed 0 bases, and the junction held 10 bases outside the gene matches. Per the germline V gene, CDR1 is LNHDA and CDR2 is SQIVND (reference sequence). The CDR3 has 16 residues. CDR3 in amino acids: CASNPLQGVANYGYTF. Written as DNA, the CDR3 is TGTGCCAGTAACCCTTTACAGGGGGTGGCTAACTATGGCTACACCTTC.

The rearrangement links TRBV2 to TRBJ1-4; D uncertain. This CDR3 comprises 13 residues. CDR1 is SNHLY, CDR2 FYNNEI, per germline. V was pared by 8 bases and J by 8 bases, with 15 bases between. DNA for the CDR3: TGTGCCAGCCGGGTCCGGGCCTTCGAAAAACTGTTTTTT. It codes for CASRVRAFEKLFF.

Here the CDR3 reads CASSRLGATYEQYF. The CDR3, as DNA: TGTGCCAGCAGTCGACTGGGGGCGACCTACGAGCAGTACTTC. The chain links TRBV28 to TRBJ2-7; weak D call: TRBD1 (6 bases). The V end lost 5 bases, the J end lost 2 bases, and 13 bases lay between the germline ends. CDR3 length equals 14 residues. The V gene's germline CDR1 is MDHEN and CDR2 SYDVKM.

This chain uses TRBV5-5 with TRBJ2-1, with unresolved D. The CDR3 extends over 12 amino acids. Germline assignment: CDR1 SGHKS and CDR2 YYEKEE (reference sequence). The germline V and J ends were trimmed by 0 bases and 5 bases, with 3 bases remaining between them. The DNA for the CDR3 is TGTGCCAGCAGCTTGGTTCACAATGAGCAGTTCTTC. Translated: CASSLVHNEQFF.

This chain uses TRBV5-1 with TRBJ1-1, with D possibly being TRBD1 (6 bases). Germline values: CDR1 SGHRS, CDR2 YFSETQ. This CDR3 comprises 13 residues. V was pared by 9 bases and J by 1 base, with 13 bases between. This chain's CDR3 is CATRTGTNTEAFF. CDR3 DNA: TGCGCCACACGCACAGGGACGAACACTGAAGCTTTCTTT.

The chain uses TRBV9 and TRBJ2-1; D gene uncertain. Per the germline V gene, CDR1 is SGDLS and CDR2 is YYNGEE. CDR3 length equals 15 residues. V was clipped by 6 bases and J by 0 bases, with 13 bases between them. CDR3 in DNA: TGTGCCAGCACCCGTGGTGGGTCCTCCTACAATGAGCAGTTCTTC. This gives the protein CASTRGGSSYNEQFF.

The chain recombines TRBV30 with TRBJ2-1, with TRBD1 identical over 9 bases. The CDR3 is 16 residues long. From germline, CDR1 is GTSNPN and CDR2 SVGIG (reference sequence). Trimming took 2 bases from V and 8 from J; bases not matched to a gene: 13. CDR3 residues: CAWSLWGQGMGDEQFF. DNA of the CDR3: TGTGCCTGGAGTTTATGGGGACAGGGTATGGGGGATGAGCAGTTCTTC.

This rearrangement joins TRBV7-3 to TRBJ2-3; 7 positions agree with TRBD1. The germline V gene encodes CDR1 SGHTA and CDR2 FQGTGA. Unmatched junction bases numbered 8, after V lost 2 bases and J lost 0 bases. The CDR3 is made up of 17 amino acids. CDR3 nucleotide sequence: TGTGCCAGCAGCTTAGCCCGGGACAGTTCTAGCACAGATACGCAGTATTTT. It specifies CASSLARDSSSTDTQYF.

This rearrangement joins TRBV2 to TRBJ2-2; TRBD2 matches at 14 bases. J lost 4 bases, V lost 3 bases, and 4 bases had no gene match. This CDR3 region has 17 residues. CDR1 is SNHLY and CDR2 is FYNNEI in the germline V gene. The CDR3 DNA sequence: TGTGCCAGCAGTGAGACTAGCGGGAGGGAGGCCACCGGGGAGCTGTTTTTT. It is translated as CASSETSGREATGELFF.

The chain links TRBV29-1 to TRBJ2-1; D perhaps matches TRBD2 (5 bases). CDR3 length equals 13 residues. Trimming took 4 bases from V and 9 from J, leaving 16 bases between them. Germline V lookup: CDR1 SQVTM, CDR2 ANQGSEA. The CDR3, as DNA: TGCAGCGTTGGTGGGGTAATTGGAGGTGAGCAGTTCTTC. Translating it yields CSVGGVIGGEQFF.

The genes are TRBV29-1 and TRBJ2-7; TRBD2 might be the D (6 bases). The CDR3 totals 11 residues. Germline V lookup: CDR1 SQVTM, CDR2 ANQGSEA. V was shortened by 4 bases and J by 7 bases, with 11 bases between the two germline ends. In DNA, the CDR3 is TGCAGCGTTGCCGGGAGTTGGGAGCAGTACTTC. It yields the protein CSVAGSWEQYF.

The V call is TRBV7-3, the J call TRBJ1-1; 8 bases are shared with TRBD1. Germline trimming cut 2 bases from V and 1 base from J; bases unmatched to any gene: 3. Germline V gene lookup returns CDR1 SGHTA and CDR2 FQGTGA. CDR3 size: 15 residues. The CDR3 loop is CASSLSGTGNTEAFF. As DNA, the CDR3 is TGTGCCAGCAGCTTATCCGGGACAGGGAACACTGAAGCTTTCTTT.

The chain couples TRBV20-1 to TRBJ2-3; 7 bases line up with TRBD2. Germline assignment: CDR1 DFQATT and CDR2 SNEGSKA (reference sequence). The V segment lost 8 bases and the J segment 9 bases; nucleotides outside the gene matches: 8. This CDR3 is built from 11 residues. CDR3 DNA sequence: TGCAGTTCTTTACTTAGCGGGACGCAGTATTTT. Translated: CSSLLSGTQYF.

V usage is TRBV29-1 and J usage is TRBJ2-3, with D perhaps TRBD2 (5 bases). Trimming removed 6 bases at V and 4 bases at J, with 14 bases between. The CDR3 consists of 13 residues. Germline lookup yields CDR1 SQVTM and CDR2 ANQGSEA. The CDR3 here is CSVRVGYADTQYF. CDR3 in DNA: TGCAGCGTGAGGGTGGGGTATGCAGATACGCAGTATTTT.

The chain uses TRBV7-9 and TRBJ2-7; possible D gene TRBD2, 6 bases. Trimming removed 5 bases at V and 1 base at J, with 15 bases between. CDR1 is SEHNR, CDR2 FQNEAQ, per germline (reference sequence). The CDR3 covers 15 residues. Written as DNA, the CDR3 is TGTGCCAGCAGCCGACCGGGACTCCTTTCCTACGAGCAGTACTTC. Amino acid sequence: CASSRPGLLSYEQYF.

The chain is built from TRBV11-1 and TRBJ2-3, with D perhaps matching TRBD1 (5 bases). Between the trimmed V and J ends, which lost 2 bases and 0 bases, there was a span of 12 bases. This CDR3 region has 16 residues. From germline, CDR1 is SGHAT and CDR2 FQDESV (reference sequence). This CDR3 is CASSLSGSLSTDTQYF. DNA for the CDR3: TGTGCCAGCAGCTTATCAGGGTCCCTGAGCACAGATACGCAGTATTTT. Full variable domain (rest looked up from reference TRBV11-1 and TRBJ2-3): EAEVAQSPRYKITEKSQAVAFWCDPISGHATLYWYRQILGQGPELLVQFQDESVVDDSQLPKDRFSAERLKGVDSTLKIQPAELGDSAMYLCASSLSGSLSTDTQYFGPGTRLTVL.

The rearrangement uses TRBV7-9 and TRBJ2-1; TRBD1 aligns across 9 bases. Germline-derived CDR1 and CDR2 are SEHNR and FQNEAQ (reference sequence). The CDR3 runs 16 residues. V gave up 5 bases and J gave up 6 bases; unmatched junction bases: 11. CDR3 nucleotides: TGTGCCAGCAGCGTCTCCGGGACAGGGTCGGGCAATGAGCAGTTCTTC. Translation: CASSVSGTGSGNEQFF.

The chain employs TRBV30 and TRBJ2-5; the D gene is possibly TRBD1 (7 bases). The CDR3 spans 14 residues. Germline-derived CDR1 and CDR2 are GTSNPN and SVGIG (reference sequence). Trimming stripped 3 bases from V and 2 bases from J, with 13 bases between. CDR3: CAWRAGQPQETQYF. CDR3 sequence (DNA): TGTGCCTGGAGGGCGGGACAGCCACAAGAGACCCAGTACTTC.

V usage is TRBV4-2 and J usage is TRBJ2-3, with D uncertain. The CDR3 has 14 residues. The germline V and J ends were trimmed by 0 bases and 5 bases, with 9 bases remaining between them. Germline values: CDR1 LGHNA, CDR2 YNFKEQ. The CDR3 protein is CASSQDLVVDTQYF. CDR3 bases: TGTGCCAGCAGCCAAGATTTAGTTGTAGATACGCAGTATTTT.

In DNA form, the CDR3 reads TGTGCCAGCAGCTTAGGCGGGAGGGGGCTAGAATCAGGGGCCAACGTCCTGACTTTC. Translating gives CASSLGGRGLESGANVLTF. V is TRBV7-9 and J is TRBJ2-6; 9 bases line up with TRBD2. Trimming removed 1 base from V and 4 bases from J; junction bases left unmatched: 11. Germline CDR1 SEHNR, CDR2 FQNEAQ (reference sequence). CDR3 length: 19 amino acids.

The CDR3 region is CASSVAGGIGELFF. The CDR3 bases are TGTGCCAGCAGTGTAGCGGGAGGGATCGGGGAGCTGTTTTTT. This chain joins TRBV27 and TRBJ2-2; 11 bases fit TRBD2. The germline CDR1 and CDR2 sequences are MNHEY and SMNVEV (reference sequence). V lost 5 bases and J lost 7; bases outside the gene matches: 3. CDR3 length equals 14 residues.

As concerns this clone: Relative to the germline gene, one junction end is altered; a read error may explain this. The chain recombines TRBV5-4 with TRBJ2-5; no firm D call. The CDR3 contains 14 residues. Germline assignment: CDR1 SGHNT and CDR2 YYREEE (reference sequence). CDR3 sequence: CASSTGSDQETQYF. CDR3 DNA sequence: TGTGCCAGCAGCACTGGATCGGACCAGGAGACCCAGTACTTC.

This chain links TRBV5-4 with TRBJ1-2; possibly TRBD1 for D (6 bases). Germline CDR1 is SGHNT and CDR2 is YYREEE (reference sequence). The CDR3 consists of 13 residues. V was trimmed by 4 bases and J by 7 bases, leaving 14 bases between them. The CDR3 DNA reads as TGTGCCAGCAGCCACAGGGAGAGAGGTGGCTACACCTTC. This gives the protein CASSHRERGGYTF.

This CDR3 reads CATSRDYTGRGIYYGYTF. The CDR3 DNA is TGTGCCACCAGCAGAGATTATACGGGGCGCGGTATTTACTATGGCTACACCTTC. The chain has TRBV15 and TRBJ1-2, with D tentatively TRBD1 (5 bases). The CDR3 length is 18 residues. Germline CDR1 and CDR2: LNHNV and YYDKDF (reference sequence). The V and J ends lost 0 bases and 3 bases respectively, with 20 bases between them.

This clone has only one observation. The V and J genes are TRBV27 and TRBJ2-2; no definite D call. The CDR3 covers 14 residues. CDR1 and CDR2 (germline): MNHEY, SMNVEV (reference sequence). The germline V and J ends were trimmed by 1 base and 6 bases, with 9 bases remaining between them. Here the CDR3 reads CASSLFKSAGELFF. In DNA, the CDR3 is TGTGCCAGCAGTTTATTTAAGTCGGCCGGGGAGCTGTTTTTT.